This passage covers 14 T cell receptor beta chains from one sample sequenced in a study of Tregs in tolerant kidney transplant recipients. Some clones are missing from TCRdb's copy, which holds only in-frame ones; the method was immunoSEQ multiplex PCR. The repertoire holds 16,000 or so clones, with about 57% as singletons. These receptors are not linked to any known antigen. Sequencing used Tregs from blood cultured with allogeneic cells. These receptors came from a human donor in good health.

The chain links TRBV6-6 to TRBJ2-3; D is ambiguous. Trimming shortened V by 7 bases and J by 3 bases, and 8 bases separated the two germline ends. Germline CDR1 and CDR2: MNHNY and SVGAGI (reference sequence). The CDR3 is made up of 12 amino acids. In DNA, the CDR3 is TGTGCCAGCACCGTAGGAACAGATACGCAGTATTTT. Its translation: CASTVGTDTQYF.

This clone is deemed medium-sized (0.01 to 0.1%). V usage is TRBV6-5 and J usage is TRBJ2-1; D is ambiguous. Germline V CDR1 and CDR2: MNHEY, SVGAGI. Between the trimmed V and J ends, which lost 6 bases and 10 bases, there was a span of 10 bases. This CDR3 contains 11 residues. The CDR3 DNA is TGTGCCAGCAGCCGGTATGGCGAGCAGTTCTTC. Translation gives CASSRYGEQFF.

The V call is TRBV7-9, the J call TRBJ1-1, with D uncertain. Germline V lookup: CDR1 SEHNR, CDR2 FQNEAQ (reference sequence). Trimming removed 8 bases at V and 0 bases at J, with 7 bases between. This CDR3 spans 12 amino acids. The CDR3 bases are TGTGCCAGCGGACTCATGAACACTGAAGCTTTCTTT. It is translated as CASGLMNTEAFF.

This clone was detected only a few times. The chain is built from TRBV7-9 and TRBJ1-2, with 12 bases fitting TRBD1. V shed 5 bases, J shed 5 bases, and the junction held 6 bases outside the gene matches. The CDR3 is 15 residues long. Germline CDR1 reads SEHNR; CDR2 reads FQNEAQ (reference sequence). CDR3 protein: CASSRGQGALYGYTF. CDR3 DNA: TGTGCCAGCAGCCGGGGACAGGGGGCGTTGTATGGCTACACCTTC.

The rearrangement links TRBV5-4 to TRBJ2-7, with a possible D match to TRBD1 (6 bases). Deletions cut 4 bases from V and 2 bases from J, with 13 bases between. The CDR3 is made up of 14 amino acids. Germline loops: CDR1 SGHNT, CDR2 YYREEE (reference sequence). CDR3 DNA: TGTGCCAGCAGCCCGACAGGACGGCCCTACGAGCAGTACTTC. This gives the protein CASSPTGRPYEQYF.

The gene calls are TRBV14 and TRBJ2-7; D is perhaps TRBD1 (6 bases). V dropped 1 base and J dropped 1 base, with 8 bases sitting between them. Germline V gives CDR1 SGHDN, CDR2 FVKESK. The CDR3 sequence is 14 residues long. This CDR3 reads CASSQVGGSYEQYF. The DNA of the CDR3 is TGTGCCAGCAGCCAAGTAGGGGGATCCTACGAGCAGTACTTC.

V usage is TRBV7-2 and J usage is TRBJ2-7; D remains unclear. The germline V and J ends were trimmed by 1 base and 1 base, with 11 bases remaining between them. Germline CDR1 is SGHTA and CDR2 is FQGNSA. This CDR3 is built from 15 residues. The CDR3 here is CASSLVSGNSYEQYF. The CDR3 nucleotides read TGTGCCAGCAGCTTAGTATCGGGCAATTCCTACGAGCAGTACTTC.

The chain uses TRBV7-9 and TRBJ2-2; TRBD1 is a possible D gene (6 bases). V was cut by 3 bases and J by 7 bases, with 12 bases left in between. The CDR3 totals 14 residues. Germline lookup yields CDR1 SEHNR and CDR2 FQNEAQ (reference sequence). The CDR3 nucleotides read TGTGCCAGCAGCTTCACAGGGAATATCGGGGAGCTGTTTTTT. Translating gives CASSFTGNIGELFF.

This clone counts as medium-sized. The chain is built from TRBV10-3 and TRBJ1-4, with a tentative D call TRBD1 (5 bases). Germline values: CDR1 ENHRY, CDR2 SYGVKD. CDR3 length: 13 residues. Trimming removed 8 bases at V and 5 bases at J, with 12 bases between. Here the CDR3 DNA reads TGTGCCATCCAATCCAGACAGAATGAAAAACTGTTTTTT. Amino acids: CAIQSRQNEKLFF.

The sample holds a few counts of this clone. The V gene is TRBV5-1, the J gene TRBJ2-5; TRBD2 might be the D (6 bases). V dropped 0 bases and J dropped 1 base, with 13 bases sitting between them. This CDR3 has 16 residues. CDR1 is SGHRS and CDR2 is YFSETQ in the germline V gene. CDR3 protein: CASSLVGGTLQETQYF. DNA for the CDR3: TGCGCCAGCAGCTTGGTAGGCGGGACCCTCCAAGAGACCCAGTACTTC.

The J gene is TRBJ2-3, the V gene TRBV4-1, with TRBD1 matching 9 bases. V lost 2 bases and J lost 2; bases outside the gene matches: 11. Germline CDR1 is MGHRA and CDR2 is YSYEKL. This CDR3 spans 18 amino acids. CDR3 sequence: CASSQLQGARRDTDTQYF. CDR3 bases: TGCGCCAGCAGCCAACTACAGGGGGCGAGGCGTGACACAGATACGCAGTATTTT.

V and J are TRBV5-1 and TRBJ2-7, with no clear D. The CDR3 runs 15 residues. V lost 0 bases, J lost 3 bases, and 13 bases lay in between. In germline, CDR1 is SGHRS, CDR2 YFSETQ. CDR3 DNA: TGCGCCAGCAGCTTGGCGGCGGCAGCCGGCTACGAGCAGTACTTC. Translated, it gives CASSLAAAAGYEQYF.

The rearrangement uses TRBV5-5 and TRBJ1-1; 7 bases match TRBD1. The V and J ends lost 0 bases and 2 bases, in that order; junction bases with no gene match: 4. CDR3 length: 15 amino acids. In germline, CDR1 is SGHKS, CDR2 YYEKEE (reference sequence). The CDR3 reads CASSLGQGLNTEAFF. The CDR3 coding sequence is TGTGCCAGCAGCTTGGGACAGGGACTAAACACTGAAGCTTTCTTT.

The genes are TRBV7-2 and TRBJ2-7, with D possibly being TRBD1 (5 bases). Germline CDR1 is SGHTA and CDR2 is FQGNSA. The V gene lost 5 bases and the J gene lost 0 bases, with 11 bases spanning the gap. The CDR3 sequence is 14 residues long. The CDR3 nucleotides read TGTGCCAGCAGCCTCTCGACAGCCTCCTACGAGCAGTACTTC. Its translation: CASSLSTASYEQYF.